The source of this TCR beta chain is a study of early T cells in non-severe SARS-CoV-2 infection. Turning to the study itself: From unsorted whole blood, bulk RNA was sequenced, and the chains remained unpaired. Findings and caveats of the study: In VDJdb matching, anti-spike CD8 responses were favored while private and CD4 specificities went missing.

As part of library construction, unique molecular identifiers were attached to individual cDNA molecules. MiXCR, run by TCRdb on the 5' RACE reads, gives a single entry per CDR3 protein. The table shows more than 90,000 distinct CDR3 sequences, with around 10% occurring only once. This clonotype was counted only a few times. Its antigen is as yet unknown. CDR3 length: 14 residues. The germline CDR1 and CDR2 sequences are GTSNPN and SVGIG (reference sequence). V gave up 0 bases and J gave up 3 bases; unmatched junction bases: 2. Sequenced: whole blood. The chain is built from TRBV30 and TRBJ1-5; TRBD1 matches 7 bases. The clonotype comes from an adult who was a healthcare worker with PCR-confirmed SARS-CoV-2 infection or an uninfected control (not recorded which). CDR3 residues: CAWSVGTVNQPQHF. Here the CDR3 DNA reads TGTGCCTGGAGTGTGGGGACAGTCAATCAGCCCCAGCATTTT.